A single sample is the source of the 12 T cell receptor beta chains below, sequenced in a study of T cell responses to AZD1222 COVID-19 vaccine. Clones were read by immunoSEQ multiplex PCR, and TCRdb kept only the in-frame ones, dropping some. The data hold 95,000 to 150,000 clones, with 80% to 90% observed a single time. The sequences come from peripheral blood, collected on day 0 of AZD1222 vaccination. Receptors were obtained from an adult in good health.

V usage is TRBV30 and J usage is TRBJ1-6; D is unresolved. Trimming removed 1 base at V and 2 bases at J, with 12 bases between. This CDR3 is 16 amino acids long. Germline CDR1 reads GTSNPN; CDR2 reads SVGIG (reference sequence). The CDR3 here is CAWSGQTRTYNSPLHF. For the CDR3, the DNA is TGTGCCTGGAGTGGGCAGACCAGAACCTATAATTCACCCCTCCACTTT. Using reference TRBV30 and TRBJ1-6 for the parts outside the CDR3, the full variable domain is SQTIHQWPATLVQPVGSPLSLECTVEGTSNPNLYWYRQAAGRGLQLLFYSVGIGQISSEVPQNLSASRPQDRQFILSSKKLLLSDSGFYLCAWSGQTRTYNSPLHFGNGTRLTVT.

The chain carries TRBV18 and TRBJ1-2; the match to TRBD1 covers 8 bases. The trim removed 5 bases at V and 2 bases at J, leaving 7 bases unmatched. Germline CDR1 reads KGHSH; CDR2 reads LQKENI. The CDR3 runs to 15 residues. DNA for the CDR3: TGTGCCAGCTCAGTCGACAGGGGCCTCAACTATGGCTACACCTTC. Residues: CASSVDRGLNYGYTF.

This sequence joins TRBV24-1 and TRBJ1-5; 8 positions agree with TRBD1. CDR1 is KGHDR, CDR2 SFDVKD, per germline. The CDR3 is 14 residues long. Trimming cost V 6 bases and J 6 bases; bases outside gene matches: 6. The CDR3 DNA reads TGTGCCACCAGTCCGACAGGGGTGAGTCAGCCCCAGCATTTT. Its protein is CATSPTGVSQPQHF.

The genes are TRBV4-1 and TRBJ1-6; D unclear. The CDR3 has 15 residues. Trimming removed 0 bases from V and 11 bases from J, with 14 bases in between. CDR1 is MGHRA and CDR2 is YSYEKL in the germline V gene. Here the CDR3 DNA reads TGCGCCAGCAGCCAAGAGGAGGCGGATAAGGCACCCCTCCACTTT. It specifies CASSQEEADKAPLHF.

The chain employs TRBV2 and TRBJ2-1, with D unresolved. The CDR3 length is 13 residues. Germline-derived CDR1 and CDR2 are SNHLY and FYNNEI. V lost 3 bases and J 4 bases, leaving 7 bases between the germline ends. In DNA form, the CDR3 reads TGTGCCAGCAGTGAGATTTATTACAATGAGCAGTTCTTC. This translates into CASSEIYYNEQFF.

The rearrangement joins TRBV12-3 or TRBV12-4 to TRBJ2-3; D remains ambiguous. The V end was cut by 4 bases, the J end by 6 bases, with 8 bases between. The CDR3 is 12 amino acids. The CDR3 DNA follows: TGTGCCAGCAGTTCGTACGGGGATACGCAGTATTTT. Protein product: CASSSYGDTQYF.

A note on this clone: At one end, the junction sequence differs from germline, possibly due to a read error. V and J are TRBV7-9 and TRBJ2-5; perhaps TRBD2 as D (6 bases). This CDR3 is 14 amino acids long. Germline loops: CDR1 SEHNR, CDR2 FQNEAQ (reference sequence). In nucleotides, the CDR3 is TGTGCCAGCAGCTTAGGGCGGGGCCAAGAGACCCAATACTTC. This codes for CASSLGRGQETQYF. Using reference TRBV7-9 and TRBJ2-5 for the parts outside the CDR3, the full variable domain is DTGVSQNPRHKITKRGQNVTFRCDPISEHNRLYWYRQTLGQGPEFLTYFQNEAQLEKSRLLSDRFSAERPKGSFSTLEIQRTEQGDSAMYLCASSLGRGQETQYFGPGTRLLVL.

The chain carries TRBV7-8 and TRBJ2-7, with 10 positions matching TRBD2. V was clipped by 2 bases and J by 2 bases; unmatched bases: 3. The CDR3 runs 15 residues. CDR1 SGHVS and CDR2 FQNEAQ come from the germline V gene. This CDR3 reads CASSLTTSGTYEQYF. CDR3 coding DNA: TGTGCCAGCAGCTTAACAACTAGCGGGACCTACGAGCAGTACTTC.

The table lists this clone with a count of one. This sequence joins TRBV30 and TRBJ2-7, with D unresolved. Trimming took off 0 bases at V and 0 bases at J, with 15 bases between the two ends. The CDR3 totals 16 residues. Germline V lookup: CDR1 GTSNPN, CDR2 SVGIG (reference sequence). CDR3 coding DNA: TGTGCCTGGAGTGTACGTAAGAACAGCTTCTCCTACGAGCAGTACTTC. Amino acid sequence: CAWSVRKNSFSYEQYF. The variable domain in full, with the rest retrieved from reference TRBV30 and TRBJ2-7, is SQTIHQWPATLVQPVGSPLSLECTVEGTSNPNLYWYRQAAGRGLQLLFYSVGIGQISSEVPQNLSASRPQDRQFILSSKKLLLSDSGFYLCAWSVRKNSFSYEQYFGPGTRLTVT.

The rearrangement uses TRBV5-1 and TRBJ2-7; D possibly corresponds to TRBD1 (6 bases). The CDR3 contains 14 residues. CDR1 is SGHRS, CDR2 YFSETQ, per germline. The germline V and J ends were trimmed by 1 base and 2 bases, with 10 bases remaining between them. The DNA for the CDR3 is TGCGCCAGCAGCTTGACGGGACAAACCTACGAGCAGTACTTC. Residues: CASSLTGQTYEQYF.

The chain employs TRBV28 and TRBJ2-1; 11 bases line up with TRBD2. Germline V gene sequence: CDR1 MDHEN, CDR2 SYDVKM. The junction had 13 bases not matched to a gene; V was cut back by 5 bases and J by 7 bases. This CDR3 region has 17 residues. The CDR3 coding sequence is TGTGCCAGCAGTACTCTGACTAGCGGGGACGTTTTGAATGAGCAGTTCTTC. Protein: CASSTLTSGDVLNEQFF.

The chain combines TRBV5-1 with TRBJ2-7; TRBD2 agrees at 9 bases. Trimming removed 0 bases from V and 1 base from J; junction bases left unmatched: 5. The CDR3 extends over 16 amino acids. Germline V CDR1 and CDR2: SGHRS, YFSETQ. Here the CDR3 DNA reads TGCGCCAGCAGCTTGGCCTTAGCGGGAGTATCCTACGAGCAGTACTTC. Its protein is CASSLALAGVSYEQYF. Using reference TRBV5-1 and TRBJ2-7 for the parts outside the CDR3, the full variable domain is KAGVTQTPRYLIKTRGQQVTLSCSPISGHRSVSWYQQTPGQGLQFLFEYFSETQRNKGNFPGRFSGRQFSNSRSEMNVSTLELGDSALYLCASSLALAGVSYEQYFGPGTRLTVT.